One and the same sample provided the 25 T cell receptor beta chains below, sequenced in a study of blood T cell repertoires in COVID-19. The protocol was immunoSEQ multiplex PCR, while the TCRdb copy is restricted to in-frame clones and leaves out a portion. In the table there are 90,000 to 100,000 clones, 70% to 90% of which are singletons. Sequencing input: peripheral blood. These TCRs come from an elderly man with acute or convalescent COVID-19.

The chain is built from TRBV5-1 and TRBJ1-1; D gene ambiguous. The CDR3 has 14 residues. Germline lookup yields CDR1 SGHRS and CDR2 YFSETQ. V dropped 4 bases and J dropped 4 bases, with 14 bases sitting between them. The CDR3 DNA reads as TGCGCCAGCAGCCCAAACACAGTGAGCACTGAAGCTTTCTTT. Translation gives CASSPNTVSTEAFF.

The CDR3 nucleotides are TGTGCCAGCAGTTACCATACAGGGTTGGACACTGAAGCTTTCTTT. Residues: CASSYHTGLDTEAFF. The V gene is TRBV6-5, the J gene TRBJ1-1; D perhaps matches TRBD1 (6 bases). CDR1 MNHEY and CDR2 SVGAGI come from the germline V gene. Trimming shortened V by 2 bases and J by 3 bases, and 13 bases separated the two germline ends. The CDR3 contains 15 residues.

The chain links TRBV7-6 to TRBJ2-5, with TRBD2 matching over 10 bases. This CDR3 comprises 16 residues. Germline-derived CDR1 and CDR2 are SGHVS and FNYEAQ. Losses at the gene ends were 1 base for V and 7 bases for J; bases not matched to a gene: 9. CDR3 nucleotide sequence: TGTGCCAGCAGCTTAGGAGTGACTAGCGGGCGTGGGACCCAGTACTTC. It is translated as CASSLGVTSGRGTQYF.

CDR3 sequence reads: CASSPGLGRGEQFF. In nucleotides, the CDR3 is TGTGCCAGCAGCCCAGGACTCGGTCGGGGTGAGCAGTTCTTC. The chain combines TRBV9 with TRBJ2-1, with D possibly matching TRBD2 (5 bases). The CDR3 loop spans 14 amino acids. Deletions cut 4 bases from V and 9 bases from J, with 17 bases between. Germline loops: CDR1 SGDLS, CDR2 YYNGEE.

The chain couples TRBV5-4 to TRBJ2-7; 9 positions match TRBD1. Germline V gene data show CDR1 as SGHNT and CDR2 as YYREEE (reference sequence). The CDR3 extends over 14 amino acids. The trim removed 3 bases at V and 6 bases at J, leaving 7 bases unmatched. The CDR3 loop is CASSSRGTGFEQYF. CDR3 sequence (DNA): TGTGCCAGCAGCTCCCGCGGGACAGGGTTCGAGCAGTACTTC.

J is TRBJ2-3 and V is TRBV9; no firm D call. V dropped 1 base and J dropped 2 bases, with 11 bases sitting between them. In germline, CDR1 is SGDLS, CDR2 YYNGEE. The CDR3 totals 15 residues. Here the CDR3 DNA reads TGTGCCAGCAGCGTACGGTCGAGCCCCACAGATACGCAGTATTTT. Translation gives CASSVRSSPTDTQYF.

The chain combines TRBV18 with TRBJ1-3; D gene ambiguous. The germline V gene has CDR1 KGHSH and CDR2 LQKENI. This CDR3 is 16 amino acids long. V was pared by 4 bases and J by 0 bases, with 13 bases between. CDR3 bases: TGTGCCAGCTCACGAGGATCGACCTTCTCTGGAAACACCATATATTTT. Residues: CASSRGSTFSGNTIYF. Full variable domain (remainder filled in from reference TRBV18 and TRBJ1-3): NAGVMQNPRHLVRRRGQEARLRCSPMKGHSHVYWYRQLPEEGLKFMVYLQKENIIDESGMPKERFSAEFPKEGPSILRIQQVVRGDSAAYFCASSRGSTFSGNTIYFGEGSWLTVV.

The chain carries TRBV29-1 and TRBJ1-1; D may be TRBD1 (5 bases). The ends were cut back, 4 bases at V and 6 bases at J, with 12 bases in the middle. Looked up from germline, CDR1 is SQVTM and CDR2 is ANQGSEA. The CDR3 has 12 residues. The CDR3 DNA sequence: TGCAGCGTTGGGCAGGGAGGGGCTGAAGCTTTCTTT. The encoded protein is CSVGQGGAEAFF.

This sequence joins TRBV13 and TRBJ2-1, with D possibly matching TRBD2 (5 bases). Deletions cut 4 bases from V and 4 bases from J, with 23 bases between. Germline loops: CDR1 PRHDT, CDR2 FYEKMQ (reference sequence). The CDR3 covers 18 residues. DNA of the CDR3: TGTGCCAGCAGCTCCTTCTCGGGGAGCTTTGACGCTTACAATGAGCAGTTCTTC. As protein: CASSSFSGSFDAYNEQFF.

The CDR3 reads CAWSLGEGGREKLFF. CDR3 DNA: TGTGCCTGGAGCCTAGGGGAGGGTGGGAGAGAAAAACTGTTTTTT. This rearrangement joins TRBV30 to TRBJ1-4; tentative D call: TRBD1 (5 bases). From germline, CDR1 is GTSNPN and CDR2 SVGIG (reference sequence). Between the trimmed V and J ends, which lost 3 bases and 8 bases, there was a span of 19 bases. The CDR3 runs to 15 residues. Full variable domain (rest looked up from reference TRBV30 and TRBJ1-4): SQTIHQWPATLVQPVGSPLSLECTVEGTSNPNLYWYRQAAGRGLQLLFYSVGIGQISSEVPQNLSASRPQDRQFILSSKKLLLSDSGFYLCAWSLGEGGREKLFFGSGTQLSVL.

The chain recombines TRBV3-1 (or the pseudogene TRBV3-2) with TRBJ2-3, with 7 bases that match TRBD1. Germline loops: CDR1 LGHDT, CDR2 YNNKEL (reference sequence). V was pared by 4 bases and J by 1 base, with 2 bases of the junction left unmatched. The CDR3 has 14 residues. CDR3 loop: CASSLTGGTDTQYF. The CDR3 DNA sequence: TGTGCCAGCAGCCTTACAGGGGGCACAGATACGCAGTATTTT.

The rearrangement links TRBV9 to TRBJ2-1; D call uncertain. Germline loops: CDR1 SGDLS, CDR2 YYNGEE. The CDR3 spans 13 residues. Trimming pared 0 bases from V and 9 bases from J, leaving 10 bases between. The CDR3 spells CASSVGGVVEQFF. CDR3 in DNA: TGTGCCAGCAGCGTAGGTGGAGTAGTTGAGCAGTTCTTC.

The rearrangement links TRBV19 to TRBJ2-5, with D maybe TRBD2 (6 bases). This CDR3 region has 13 residues. V lost 7 bases and J lost 5, with 14 bases in between. Germline V gives CDR1 LNHDA, CDR2 SQIVND (reference sequence). The CDR3 nucleotides read TGTGCCAGTACGCCGGGAGACGGGGAGACCCAGTACTTC. Its protein product is CASTPGDGETQYF. Drawing the rest from reference TRBV19 and TRBJ2-5, the complete variable domain is DGGITQSPKYLFRKEGQNVTLSCEQNLNHDAMYWYRQDPGQGLRLIYYSQIVNDFQKGDIAEGYSVSREKKESFPLTVTSAQKNPTAFYLCASTPGDGETQYFGPGTRLLVL.

The J gene is TRBJ2-1, the V gene TRBV28; 10 nucleotides match TRBD2. The germline V gene encodes CDR1 MDHEN and CDR2 SYDVKM. V trimming: 6 bases; J trimming: 2 bases; junction bases outside the gene matches: 4. CDR3 length: 15 amino acids. Here the CDR3 reads CASRYTSGTYNEQFF. Written as DNA, the CDR3 is TGTGCCAGCAGGTACACTAGCGGGACCTACAATGAGCAGTTCTTC.

The rearrangement links TRBV5-8 to TRBJ1-1; tentative D call: TRBD1 (6 bases). The germline CDR1 and CDR2 sequences are SGHTS and YDEGEE. V gave up 6 bases and J gave up 4 bases, with 19 bases separating them. The CDR3 is made up of 15 amino acids. The CDR3 sequence: CASTLGATSSTEAFF. Here the CDR3 DNA reads TGTGCCAGCACCCTGGGGGCGACCTCGAGCACTGAAGCTTTCTTT.

The chain has TRBV27 and TRBJ2-1; D possibly corresponds to TRBD2 (5 bases). Germline V gene sequence: CDR1 MNHEY, CDR2 SMNVEV (reference sequence). Trimming took 5 bases from V and 2 from J, leaving 13 bases between them. This CDR3 comprises 15 residues. The DNA for the CDR3 is TGTGCCAGCAGTAACACTAGGTCTACCTACAATGAGCAGTTCTTC. Translated: CASSNTRSTYNEQFF.

V is TRBV5-4 and J is TRBJ1-6; 8 bases are a match to TRBD1. Germline V CDR1 and CDR2: SGHNT, YYREEE (reference sequence). V lost 1 base and J lost 7; bases outside the gene matches: 1. The CDR3 covers 14 residues. The chain's CDR3 is CASSLQGANSPLHF. DNA for the CDR3: TGTGCCAGCAGCTTGCAGGGGGCAAATTCACCCCTCCACTTT.

This clone is a singleton in its sample. V usage is TRBV28 and J usage is TRBJ1-1, with D uncertain. Germline V gene lookup returns CDR1 MDHEN and CDR2 SYDVKM. CDR3 length: 13 amino acids. Trimming took off 6 bases at V and 1 base at J, with 9 bases between the two ends. The CDR3 loop is CASSQPQNTEAFF. CDR3 DNA sequence: TGTGCCAGCAGCCAACCACAGAACACTGAAGCTTTCTTT. Filled out from reference TRBV28 and TRBJ1-1, the complete variable domain reads DVKVTQSSRYLVKRTGEKVFLECVQDMDHENMFWYRQDPGLGLRLIYFSYDVKMKEKGDIPEGYSVSREKKERFSLILESASTNQTSMYLCASSQPQNTEAFFGQGTRLTVV.

CDR3 protein: CASRRELAGVYEQYF. The CDR3 DNA follows: TGTGCCAGCAGGAGGGAACTAGCGGGAGTGTACGAGCAGTACTTC. V gene TRBV11-2 combines with J gene TRBJ2-7; the match to TRBD2 covers 11 bases. Germline CDR1 is SGHAT and CDR2 is FQNNGV. The CDR3 loop spans 15 amino acids. Losses at the gene ends were 6 bases for V and 4 bases for J; bases not matched to a gene: 8. Using reference TRBV11-2 and TRBJ2-7 for the parts outside the CDR3, the full variable domain is EAGVAQSPRYKIIEKRQSVAFWCNPISGHATLYWYQQILGQGPKLLIQFQNNGVVDDSQLPKDRFSAERLKGVDSTLKIQPAKLEDSAVYLCASRRELAGVYEQYFGPGTRLTVT.

This clone appeared a single time. This chain links TRBV4-3 with TRBJ2-1, with D perhaps TRBD2 (6 bases). The CDR3 is 17 residues long. Between the trimmed V and J ends, which lost 3 bases and 6 bases, there was a span of 21 bases. The V gene's germline CDR1 is LGHNA and CDR2 YSLEER. CDR3 protein: CASSHGARDSVTNEQFF. DNA for the CDR3: TGCGCCAGCAGCCATGGGGCGAGGGACTCCGTAACCAATGAGCAGTTCTTC.

The V call is TRBV19, the J call TRBJ2-3; D remains unclear. V was clipped by 5 bases and J by 6 bases, with 15 bases between them. From germline, CDR1 is LNHDA and CDR2 SQIVND (reference sequence). This CDR3 spans 14 amino acids. This CDR3 reads CASSFLATIDTQYF. The CDR3 DNA is TGTGCCAGTAGTTTCTTGGCGACAATTGATACGCAGTATTTT.

Of note for this clone: The same CDR3 is also encoded by other DNA sequences in this sample. The chain recombines TRBV7-6 with TRBJ2-1, with 10 nucleotides matching TRBD2. The CDR3 has 16 residues. Germline V CDR1 and CDR2: SGHVS, FNYEAQ. Germline trimming cut 2 bases from V and 3 bases from J; bases unmatched to any gene: 4. The CDR3 loop is CASSLLAGGGYNEQFF. For the CDR3, the DNA is TGTGCCAGCAGCTTATTAGCGGGAGGAGGCTACAATGAGCAGTTCTTC.

V is TRBV10-3 and J is TRBJ2-7, with 14 nucleotides matching TRBD2. The trim removed 4 bases at V and 10 bases at J, leaving 6 bases unmatched. The length of the CDR3 is 14 residues. CDR1 and CDR2 from the germline V gene are ENHRY and SYGVKD. The DNA of the CDR3 is TGTGCCATCAGTGGCCAGGGACTAGCGGGAGTACAGTACTTC. Its protein is CAISGQGLAGVQYF.

The chain employs TRBV15 and TRBJ2-1; a weak D match, TRBD2 (6 bases). The CDR3 extends over 12 amino acids. V shed 8 bases and J shed 4 bases, with 9 bases lying between them. Germline V gene data show CDR1 as LNHNV and CDR2 as YYDKDF (reference sequence). The CDR3, as DNA: TGTGCCACCGGAGGGGAGTACAATGAGCAGTTCTTC. Translating gives CATGGEYNEQFF.

The V call is TRBV5-1, the J call TRBJ2-4; D not certain. Trimming took off 0 bases at V and 0 bases at J, with 22 bases between the two ends. Germline CDR1 is SGHRS and CDR2 is YFSETQ. The CDR3 has 20 amino acids. The CDR3 DNA sequence: TGCGCCAGCAGCTTGGCCCCTTTGGGTGTAGCAGAACTAGCCAAAAACATTCAGTACTTC. Its translation: CASSLAPLGVAELAKNIQYF. Filled out from reference TRBV5-1 and TRBJ2-4, the complete variable domain reads KAGVTQTPRYLIKTRGQQVTLSCSPISGHRSVSWYQQTPGQGLQFLFEYFSETQRNKGNFPGRFSGRQFSNSRSEMNVSTLELGDSALYLCASSLAPLGVAELAKNIQYFGAGTRLSVL.